This entry lists 9 T cell receptor beta chains sequenced from one sample in a study of blood T cell repertoires in COVID-19. TCRdb keeps only in-frame clones here, not all; method: immunoSEQ multiplex PCR. Of under 350,000 clones listed, around 90% are singletons. The sample taken for sequencing was peripheral blood. The receptors stem from a woman younger than 45 with COVID-19, enrolled during active disease.

The gene calls are TRBV4-1 and TRBJ1-5; no firm D call. CDR1 is MGHRA, CDR2 YSYEKL, per germline. The CDR3 has 18 amino acids. V lost 1 base to trimming and J lost 2 bases, with 18 bases between them. DNA of the CDR3: TGCGCCAGCAGCCAAGTCGCCATCCGGGTTTCGGGCAATCAGCCCCAGCATTTT. It specifies CASSQVAIRVSGNQPQHF.

The genes are TRBV10-3 and TRBJ1-2, with D possibly being TRBD1 (6 bases). Trimming pared 6 bases from V and 0 bases from J, leaving 11 bases between. Germline CDR1 and CDR2: ENHRY and SYGVKD. The length of the CDR3 is 14 residues. Here the CDR3 reads CAIRHQGTNYGYTF. CDR3 bases: TGTGCCATCAGACATCAGGGGACTAACTATGGCTACACCTTC.

The chain combines TRBV5-6 with TRBJ1-1; 9 bases align to TRBD1. The length of the CDR3 is 16 residues. Per germline, CDR1 SGHDT and CDR2 YYEEEE. The V segment lost 3 bases and the J segment 5 bases; nucleotides outside the gene matches: 11. For the CDR3, the DNA is TGTGCCAGCAGCTACTGGTGGGACAGGGTTGGAACTGAAGCTTTCTTT. Translated: CASSYWWDRVGTEAFF.

The chain combines TRBV7-6 with TRBJ2-1; TRBD2 agrees at 12 bases. The V and J ends lost 7 bases and 7 bases, in that order; junction bases with no gene match: 8. The CDR3 covers 15 residues. Looked up from germline, CDR1 is SGHVS and CDR2 is FNYEAQ. CDR3 nucleotides: TGTGCCAGCAAGACATGGACTAGCGGGACTAATGAGCAGTTCTTC. Its translation: CASKTWTSGTNEQFF.

CDR3: CSVPPGTDTQYF. The CDR3 bases are TGCAGCGTTCCCCCGGGCACAGATACGCAGTATTTT. This chain uses TRBV29-1 with TRBJ2-3; D is unresolved. Trimming cost V 5 bases and J 1 base, with 7 bases left between them. There are 12 residues in the CDR3. The V gene's germline CDR1 is SQVTM and CDR2 ANQGSEA.

This sequence joins TRBV7-3 and TRBJ2-5; 8 bases agree with TRBD1. After removal of 5 bases from V and 1 base from J, the junction contained 6 bases not matched to a gene. CDR3 length: 15 residues. Germline loops: CDR1 SGHTA, CDR2 FQGTGA. The CDR3 coding sequence is TGTGCCAGCAGCCCAACAGGGGGGCGCCAAGAGACCCAGTACTTC. It codes for CASSPTGGRQETQYF. The full variable domain, completed using reference TRBV7-3 and TRBJ2-5, is GAGVSQTPSNKVTEKGKYVELRCDPISGHTALYWYRQSLGQGPEFLIYFQGTGAADDSGLPNDRFFAVRPEGSVSTLKIQRTERGDSAVYLCASSPTGGRQETQYFGPGTRLLVL.

This chain uses TRBV28 with TRBJ2-5; possible D gene TRBD2, 6 bases. This CDR3 is 12 amino acids long. The V gene's germline CDR1 is MDHEN and CDR2 SYDVKM. Trimming pared 5 bases from V and 2 bases from J, leaving 6 bases between. CDR3 sequence reads: CASSAGQETQYF. The CDR3 DNA reads TGTGCCAGCAGTGCGGGGCAAGAGACCCAGTACTTC.

This chain connects TRBV19 to TRBJ2-7; weak D call: TRBD1 (5 bases). V dropped 8 bases and J dropped 2 bases, with 13 bases sitting between them. Germline CDR1 is LNHDA and CDR2 is SQIVND (reference sequence). The CDR3 runs 13 residues. The CDR3 spells CASSKGYPYEQYF. As DNA, the CDR3 is TGTGCCAGTTCTAAGGGGTATCCCTACGAGCAGTACTTC.

The V gene is TRBV7-3, the J gene TRBJ2-1, with 9 positions matching TRBD1. This CDR3 is built from 16 residues. J gave up 5 bases and V 5 bases, and 10 bases lay outside the gene matches. Germline CDR1 is SGHTA and CDR2 is FQGTGA. The CDR3 DNA reads TGTGCCAGCAGCCCCCAACAGGGGGCGAGGGACAATGAGCAGTTCTTC. Amino acid sequence: CASSPQQGARDNEQFF. The variable domain in full, completed from reference TRBV7-3 and TRBJ2-1, reads GAGVSQTPSNKVTEKGKYVELRCDPISGHTALYWYRQSLGQGPEFLIYFQGTGAADDSGLPNDRFFAVRPEGSVSTLKIQRTERGDSAVYLCASSPQQGARDNEQFFGPGTRLTVL.